Included here is one TCR beta chain sequence, with context. The antigen this receptor binds is unknown. It has no much larger one-base neighbor in the sample; base qualities were not kept. These data come from a study of OX40 agonist ivuxolimab in advanced cancers. Context from the whole study: The costimulatory receptor OX40 (CD134) was targeted by ivuxolimab, a fully human IgG2 agonistic monoclonal antibody. Intravenous ivuxolimab was administered to patients every 2 weeks at six dose levels: 0.01, 0.1, 0.3, 1.5, 3 and 10 mg/kg. Of the approximately 50 patients in dose escalation, about 20 had hepatocellular carcinoma, some 15 had melanoma, 9 had renal cell carcinoma and 9 had head and neck cancer. In the dose-escalation cohort, more than 75% of patients were male, and the mean age was approximately 60 years, with a range of about 23 to 85. Patients were allowed to have had prior anti-PD-1, anti-PD-L1 or anti-CTLA-4 therapy, and around 37% of the dose-escalation patients had previously received checkpoint inhibitors. Partial responses occurred in three dose-escalation patients, of whom one had hepatocellular carcinoma and two had cutaneous melanoma. The point of sequencing TCRbeta in the periphery was to test whether ivuxolimab changed TCR sequence diversity and drove clonal T-cell expansion. The monotherapy dose-escalation portion (N of about 47 patients) of the phase I ivuxolimab trial is reported in the paper.

The paper's findings and limits, for the study overall: Low levels of normalized T-cell clonal expansion were also seen in some patients who did not respond. After ivuxolimab, expanded clones were on average more numerous among CD8+ T cells than among CD4+ T cells. In the 0.1-3.0 mg/kg groups, partial responders were among the patients with the lowest normalized peripheral clonal expansion, particularly in CD8+ T cells. At doses of 0.1 to 3.0 mg/kg, clonal expansion of both CD4+ and CD8+ T cells in blood was seen between baseline and week 6. Antigen specificity was not determined for the clonally expanded peripheral T cells.

To sequence the TCRbeta CDR3 region, genomic DNA was isolated from the sorted cells. The immunoSEQ Assay was used for sequencing of TCRbeta CDR3 regions. Not all clones reach the TCRdb copy of this immuneACCESS table, which keeps in-frame sequences only. Checked studies attribute under half of the gap to unresolved V genes and leave the rest unexplained. The sample records around 80,000 clones, about 91% of which are singletons. The ten largest clones add up to approximately 0.76% of the sample. Patients with autoimmune disease history or receiving systemic immunosuppression were excluded from the trial. Peripheral blood for TCR sequencing was drawn from every dose cohort at baseline, at cycle 4 day 1 and at cycle 7 day 1. Samples came from an open-label, multicenter, first-in-human phase I dose-escalation trial of ivuxolimab. Adults with locally advanced or metastatic head and neck squamous cell, hepatocellular, melanoma or renal cell carcinoma were enrolled in the trial. Before TCR sequencing, CD4+ T cells and CD8+ T cells were sorted from peripheral blood as separate populations.

CDR1 and CDR2, looked up from the germline V gene, are SGDLS and YYNGEE. For this chain, trimming is 0 bases at the V end and 1 base at the J end, and the number of junction bases without a gene match is 5. The cysteine opens and the phenylalanine closes a CDR3 of 16 amino acids. The read is trimmed to its CDR3 DNA, 48 bases read in frame from base 1. Sequenced here: CD4+ or CD8+ T cells sorted from blood, sampled in a trial of the OX40 agonist ivuxolimab. This TCR was recovered from an adult with an advanced solid tumor such as melanoma, head and neck, liver or kidney cancer. The receptor chain draws on TRBV9 and TRBJ2-5, and 8 bases in between align with TRBD1. The DNA sequence follows: TGTGCCAGCAGCGTAGGGACAGGGATATCCCAAGAGACCCAGTACTTC. It specifies CASSVGTGISQETQYF. Full variable domain (CDR3 extended with the reference TRBV9 and TRBJ2-5 proteins): DSGVTQTPKHLITATGQRVTLRCSPRSGDLSVYWYQQSLDQGLQFLIQYYNGEERAKGNILERFSAQQFPDLHSELNLSSLELGDSALYFCASSVGTGISQETQYFGPGTRLLVL.